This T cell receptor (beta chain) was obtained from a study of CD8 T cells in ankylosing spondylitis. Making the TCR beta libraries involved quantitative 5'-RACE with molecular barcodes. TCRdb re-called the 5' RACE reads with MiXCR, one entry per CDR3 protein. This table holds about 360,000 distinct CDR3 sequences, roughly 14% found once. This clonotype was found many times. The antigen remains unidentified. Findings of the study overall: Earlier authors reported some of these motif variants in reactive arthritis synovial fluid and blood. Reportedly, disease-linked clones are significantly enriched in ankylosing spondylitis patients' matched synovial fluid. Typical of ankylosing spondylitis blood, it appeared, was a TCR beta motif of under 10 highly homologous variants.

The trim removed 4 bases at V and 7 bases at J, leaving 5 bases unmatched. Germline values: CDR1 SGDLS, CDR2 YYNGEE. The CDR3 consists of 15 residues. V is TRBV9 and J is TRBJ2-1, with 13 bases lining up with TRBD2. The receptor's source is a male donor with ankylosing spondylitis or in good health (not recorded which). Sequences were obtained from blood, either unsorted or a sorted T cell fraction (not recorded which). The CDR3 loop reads CASSLGLAGKNEQFF. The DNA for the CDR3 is TGTGCCAGCAGCCTGGGACTAGCGGGGAAGAATGAGCAGTTCTTC.